This T cell receptor (beta chain) was sequenced in a study of graft-versus-host responses after intestinal transplantation. Study context: Among the recipients, all got anti-thymocyte globulin induction and then tacrolimus and steroids for about three years.

From germline, CDR1 is LNHDA and CDR2 SQIVND (reference sequence). V lost 5 bases and J lost 4, with 12 bases in between. The CDR3 runs 14 residues. Comments on this clone: The antigen is not known.

Notes on the study in general: Individuals carrying graft-donor T cell macrochimerism showed high graft-versus-host to host-versus-graft clonal ratios in allografts. GvH clonotypes were identified within recipient marrow, with a subset emerging first in ileum or blood.

Sequencing used immunoSEQ multiplex PCR; TCRdb keeps in-frame clones, though not all of them. The table records around 100,000 clones, about 92% of them present only once. The material was unstimulated CD8+ T cells sorted from spleen or lymph node cells, obtained before transplant. This clonotype originated in a human donor who was the organ donor for an intestinal transplant. The V and J genes are TRBV19 and TRBJ1-5; weak D call: TRBD1 (5 bases). The CDR3 sequence: CASSPSPGNQPQHF. The CDR3 DNA follows: TGTGCCAGTAGTCCGTCTCCAGGGAATCAGCCCCAGCATTTT.